This T cell receptor (beta chain) was profiled in a study of shared clonotypes between healthy human individuals (TCRdb year 2020). Turning to the overall study: A couple of women and a few men aged 18 to 49 years were included in the cohort. For each donor, three plates each were used for CD4 naive and CD4 memory, two plates were used for CD8 naive, and one plate was used for CD8 memory. Libraries were prepared and TCR repertoires were sequenced by different laboratories using diverse techniques, in order to increase sequencing depth and limit assay-specific biases. Each donor's leukapheresis produced roughly between roughly 0.85 and 9.5 billion PBMCs. To estimate repertoire size and how much clonotypes are shared between individuals, the study performed deep sequencing of blood TCR repertoires from a few healthy adults.

The donors were healthy, HIV-negative adults with no recently reported acute infections or vaccinations. Every donor was a Caucasian adult living in Nashville, Tennessee, USA. CD8 memory samples were composed of magnetically selected CD45RO+ cells combined with CCR7-negative CD45RA+ effector memory (TemRA) cells. After blood collection by leukapheresis, PBMCs were isolated using Ficoll-Histopaque density gradient centrifugation and then cryopreserved in the vapor phase of liquid nitrogen. Analytical flow cytometry was used to check the purity and quantity of each magnetically sorted T cell population. Each sorted fraction had its genomic DNA isolated and then quantified by UV absorbance on a Nanodrop 2000c. About this clone: The antigen it recognizes is unknown. No base quality values were provided; no much bigger clone lies one nucleotide off.

TCR CDR3 regions were amplified from genomic DNA by multiplex PCR using the deep immunoSEQ assay. Extracted genomic DNA from each cell subset was distributed evenly across all wells of several immunoSEQ 96-well plates, and each plate was treated as a replicate. Each replicate PCR for sorted subsets received about 180 ng genomic DNA, equal to about 30,000 T cell genomes. The purified libraries were quantified using a Qubit 3.0 fluorometer, sized with a Bioanalyzer 2100, and then quantified again using the KAPA Library Quantification kit. Each immunoSEQ 96-well plate was sequenced on its own single-read 150-cycle Illumina NextSeq 550 flow cell. The source study handled its data this way. Because the immunoSEQ output included only junctional sequences and no quality scores, the filtering could not be the same as the filtering used for full-length reads. Sequences were annotated with PyIR, a Python wrapper for IgBLAST v1.9, using IMGT germline references to assign V/J genes and CDR3. Reads were removed for weak V/J assignments (E-value above 1e-6), missing CDR3, stop codons, out-of-frame junctions, or ambiguous translated residues. V3J clonotypes were defined as sequences sharing an identical inferred V gene, J gene, and CDR3 amino acid sequence. Percentage overlap between repertoires was calculated by dividing the number of shared unique clonotypes by the size of the smaller repertoire. RTK rarefaction, the Chao1 estimator, and Recon v2.1 estimates of unobserved clonotypes were used to assess repertoire richness. For all TCRbeta clonotypes obtained by the gDNA method from a few donors, generation probabilities were computed with OLGA. The source is immuneACCESS, and TCRdb retained only in-frame sequences with V and J called. Part of the clones is not carried over; for the studies checked, unresolved V genes explain less than half of this, and the remainder is unexplained. For V, J and clone size, that table is used; D and trimming come from the DNA. A total of some 690,000 clones appear in this sample, 90% of them only once. The top ten clonotypes cover roughly 36% of the sample.

Trimming removed 1 base from V and 3 bases from J, leaving 10 bases between the germline ends. From its cysteine to its phenylalanine, the CDR3 spans 14 amino acids. Kept here is only the CDR3 DNA, which spans 42 bases and is read in frame from base 1. The germline V gene encodes CDR1 MNHEY and CDR2 SMNVEV (reference sequence). General study outcomes and caveats: Higher generation probabilities were observed for clonotypes shared by all four sorted-subset donors than for non-shared clonotypes. Sampling was restricted to blood, and TCR repertoires in tissues likely differ from the TCR repertoires found in blood. Because the study included only a small number of donors, the genetic and exposure-history diversity represented was limited. Around 5% of naive CD4, 3.5% of naive CD8, roughly 2.4% of memory CD4, and about 0.4% of memory CD8 clonotypes were shared across a few donors. Rarefaction of sorted-subset datasets indicated incomplete sequencing despite the large sequencing depth. Based on pairwise subsampling, the degree of clonotype sharing among donors was expected to be affected by sequencing depth. Larger estimated clonotype richness was generally found for naive subsets than for memory subsets.

This TCR derives from a man aged 18 to 35 in good health. Some clones in this sample may be carry-over from other donors' samples. Sequences were obtained from memory CD8+ T cells from PBMCs. The cell subset or site label for this specimen denotes: CD45RO+ cells pooled with CCR7-negative TemRA cells. The chain uses TRBV27 and TRBJ2-7; TRBD1 is possibly the D segment (6 matching bases). The CDR3 reads as follows: CASSLFQGSYEQYF. The DNA reads TGTGCCAGCAGTTTATTCCAGGGGAGCTACGAGCAGTACTTC.